Each of the 30 T cell receptor beta chains below was sequenced from the same sample in a study of T cell changes during pregnancy in multiple sclerosis. TCRdb keeps only in-frame clones here, not all; method: immunoSEQ multiplex PCR. The table includes approximately 92,000 clones, 93% detected once. The source was peripheral blood, collected after pregnancy. The receptors were sampled from a female donor with multiple sclerosis, enrolled in a pregnancy study.

CDR3 nucleotides: TGTGCCAGCAGCTTAGTGCCTAGCGGCCCCTCCTACAATGAGCAGTTCTTC. Its protein is CASSLVPSGPSYNEQFF. The V gene is TRBV7-2, the J gene TRBJ2-1; 7 bases agree with TRBD2. The CDR3 is 17 residues long. Germline V gene lookup returns CDR1 SGHTA and CDR2 FQGNSA. V was pared by 1 base and J by 0 bases, with 6 bases of the junction left unmatched.

The chain carries TRBV5-1 and TRBJ1-2; 8 nucleotides align to TRBD1. The CDR3 length is 14 residues. Losses at the gene ends were 4 bases for V and 2 bases for J; bases not matched to a gene: 4. CDR1 is SGHRS and CDR2 is YFSETQ in the germline V gene. The CDR3 DNA reads as TGCGCCAGCAGCCTGCGGACAGGGAACTATGGCTACACCTTC. Residues: CASSLRTGNYGYTF. The whole variable domain, filled in from reference TRBV5-1 and TRBJ1-2, reads KAGVTQTPRYLIKTRGQQVTLSCSPISGHRSVSWYQQTPGQGLQFLFEYFSETQRNKGNFPGRFSGRQFSNSRSEMNVSTLELGDSALYLCASSLRTGNYGYTFGSGTRLTVV.

This rearrangement joins TRBV4-2 to TRBJ2-7, with a tentative D call TRBD2 (5 bases). The CDR3 length is 16 residues. Germline V gene sequence: CDR1 LGHNA, CDR2 YNFKEQ. V gave up 0 bases and J gave up 2 bases, with 14 bases separating them. CDR3 nucleotide sequence: TGTGCCAGCAGCCAAGATCAGTCGGGGTTCACCTACGAGCAGTACTTC. Encoded protein: CASSQDQSGFTYEQYF.

The DNA of the CDR3 is TGTGCCAGCAGTTACATACAGGATGAAGCTTTCTTT. It codes for CASSYIQDEAFF. The V gene is TRBV6-6, the J gene TRBJ1-1; D may be TRBD1 (5 bases). V was cut by 2 bases and J by 7 bases, with 8 bases left in between. Germline values: CDR1 MNHNY, CDR2 SVGAGI (reference sequence). CDR3 size: 12 residues.

The CDR3 loop is CASSITGQYTDTQYF. The CDR3 bases are TGTGCCAGCAGTATCACGGGACAGTACACAGATACGCAGTATTTT. This chain links TRBV27 with TRBJ2-3, with 7 bases fitting TRBD1. V shed 5 bases, J shed 2 bases, and the junction held 7 bases outside the gene matches. The germline gives CDR1 MNHEY, CDR2 SMNVEV (reference sequence). This CDR3 spans 15 amino acids.

The chain links TRBV30 to TRBJ2-5, with 8 bases identical to TRBD2. The CDR3 is 18 amino acids. Trimming cost V 3 bases and J 0 bases; bases outside gene matches: 15. From germline, CDR1 is GTSNPN and CDR2 SVGIG (reference sequence). CDR3 in DNA: TGTGCCTGGAGGCTCCCGGGACTAGGCGAAACCTACCAAGAGACCCAGTACTTC. This translates into CAWRLPGLGETYQETQYF.

The chain couples TRBV5-5 to TRBJ1-1; a weak D match, TRBD1 (5 bases). There are 15 residues in the CDR3. Germline assignment: CDR1 SGHKS and CDR2 YYEKEE (reference sequence). V was trimmed by 4 bases and J by 5 bases, leaving 18 bases between them. The CDR3 sequence is CASSPRGGGETEAFF. The CDR3 region has the DNA TGTGCCAGCAGCCCCCGCGGGGGAGGGGAGACTGAAGCTTTCTTT.

This chain links TRBV5-4 with TRBJ2-7, with D perhaps matching TRBD1 (6 bases). There are 14 residues in the CDR3. V was pared by 5 bases and J by 2 bases, with 14 bases between. CDR1 is SGHNT, CDR2 YYREEE, per germline (reference sequence). CDR3 in DNA: TGTGCCAGCAGGGCCGAACAGGGTGCCTACGAGCAGTACTTC. Its translation: CASRAEQGAYEQYF. Full variable domain (outside the CDR3, taken from reference TRBV5-4 and TRBJ2-7): ETGVTQSPTHLIKTRGQQVTLRCSSQSGHNTVSWYQQALGQGPQFIFQYYREEENGRGNFPPRFSGLQFPNYSSELNVNALELDDSALYLCASRAEQGAYEQYFGPGTRLTVT.

J is TRBJ1-1 and V is TRBV2, with TRBD1 as a possible D gene (6 bases). The V end lost 2 bases, the J end lost 5 bases, and 18 bases lay between the germline ends. The CDR3 consists of 16 residues. Germline V gives CDR1 SNHLY, CDR2 FYNNEI. For the CDR3, the DNA is TGTGCCAGCAGTGAATTCGGCAGGGGTGTAAGAACTGAAGCTTTCTTT. Amino acid sequence: CASSEFGRGVRTEAFF. Looking up the rest from reference TRBV2 and TRBJ1-1 gives the full variable domain: EPEVTQTPSHQVTQMGQEVILRCVPISNHLYFYWYRQILGQKVEFLVSFYNNEISEKSEIFDDQFSVERPDGSNFTLKIRSTKLEDSAMYFCASSEFGRGVRTEAFFGQGTRLTVV.

The J gene is TRBJ2-2, the V gene TRBV27; the match to TRBD1 covers 9 bases. The CDR3 consists of 14 residues. Per germline, CDR1 MNHEY and CDR2 SMNVEV (reference sequence). After removal of 5 bases from V and 7 bases from J, the junction contained 5 bases not matched to a gene. The CDR3 loop reads CASSPRQGGGELFF. DNA of the CDR3: TGTGCCAGCAGTCCGCGACAGGGGGGCGGGGAGCTGTTTTTT.

The chain joins TRBV19 to TRBJ1-5, with D possibly matching TRBD1 (5 bases). Germline loops: CDR1 LNHDA, CDR2 SQIVND (reference sequence). V was trimmed by 5 bases and J by 6 bases, leaving 14 bases between them. The CDR3 has 14 amino acids. Written as DNA, the CDR3 is TGTGCCAGTAGTGCTCAGGGAGGCACTCAGCCCCAGCATTTT. Protein: CASSAQGGTQPQHF.

This sequence joins TRBV28 and TRBJ1-1; the D gene is possibly TRBD1 (6 bases). The CDR3 loop spans 15 amino acids. V shed 3 bases and J shed 5 bases, with 16 bases lying between them. Germline V CDR1 and CDR2: MDHEN, SYDVKM. The CDR3 region is CASSFPPPRGTEAFF. In DNA, the CDR3 is TGTGCCAGCAGTTTTCCTCCCCCGAGGGGGACTGAAGCTTTCTTT. The complete variable domain, with remaining parts taken from reference TRBV28 and TRBJ1-1, reads DVKVTQSSRYLVKRTGEKVFLECVQDMDHENMFWYRQDPGLGLRLIYFSYDVKMKEKGDIPEGYSVSREKKERFSLILESASTNQTSMYLCASSFPPPRGTEAFFGQGTRLTVV.

The V gene is TRBV5-1, the J gene TRBJ1-5, with 11 positions matching TRBD1. This CDR3 is 17 amino acids long. With V trimmed by 4 bases and J by 3 bases, 9 bases remained unmatched. Looked up from germline, CDR1 is SGHRS and CDR2 is YFSETQ. The CDR3 is CASSPGQGATLNQPQHF. In nucleotides, the CDR3 is TGCGCCAGCAGCCCCGGACAGGGGGCGACCCTCAATCAGCCCCAGCATTTT.

The rearrangement links TRBV6-1 to TRBJ1-1, with 8 nucleotides matching TRBD1. Germline V CDR1 and CDR2: MNHNS, SASEGT. This CDR3 comprises 12 residues. This CDR3 is CVIDRGGSEAFF. In nucleotides, the CDR3 is TGTGTAATAGACAGGGGAGGGTCTGAAGCTTTCTTT.

CDR3 coding DNA: TGTGCCAGCAGGGGGGGACGGGGGAACACTGAAGCTTTCTTT. It specifies CASRGGRGNTEAFF. This chain uses TRBV2 with TRBJ1-1; possibly TRBD1 for D (5 bases). The germline CDR1 and CDR2 sequences are SNHLY and FYNNEI. V lost 6 bases to trimming and J lost 1 base, with 12 bases between them. The CDR3 is made up of 14 amino acids.

The chain carries TRBV9 and TRBJ1-3; perhaps TRBD1 as D (6 bases). Deletions cut 3 bases from V and 2 bases from J, with 12 bases between. CDR1 and CDR2 from the germline V gene are SGDLS and YYNGEE. CDR3 length: 15 residues. The CDR3 here is CASSAGDRPGNTIYF. DNA of the CDR3: TGTGCCAGCAGCGCAGGGGATCGTCCTGGAAACACCATATATTTT. The full variable domain, with the rest looked up from reference TRBV9 and TRBJ1-3, is DSGVTQTPKHLITATGQRVTLRCSPRSGDLSVYWYQQSLDQGLQFLIQYYNGEERAKGNILERFSAQQFPDLHSELNLSSLELGDSALYFCASSAGDRPGNTIYFGEGSWLTVV.

This chain joins TRBV27 and TRBJ2-7; 9 nucleotides agree with TRBD1. The germline V gene has CDR1 MNHEY and CDR2 SMNVEV (reference sequence). The CDR3 totals 16 residues. The J segment lost 3 bases and the V segment lost 6 bases, leaving 12 bases of the junction unmatched. This chain's CDR3 is CASSPGRGTGIYEQYF. The DNA for the CDR3 is TGTGCCAGCAGCCCAGGACGGGGGACAGGGATCTACGAGCAGTACTTC.

Comments on this clone: A read error may account for a junction end that differs from germline. The V and J genes are TRBV5-1 and TRBJ2-2; D is undetermined. Germline assignment: CDR1 SGHRS and CDR2 YFSETQ. CDR3 length equals 13 residues. CDR3 loop: CASTLGRSGELFF. DNA for the CDR3: TGCGCCAGCACCTTGGGCAGGTCCGGGGAGCTGTTTTTT.

The chain's CDR3 is CASSRLAGGRPYEQYF. For the CDR3, the DNA is TGTGCCAGCAGCAGACTAGCGGGAGGACGTCCCTACGAGCAGTACTTC. V gene TRBV27 combines with J gene TRBJ2-7; TRBD2 agrees at 13 bases. The CDR3 is 16 amino acids. Germline V CDR1 and CDR2: MNHEY, SMNVEV (reference sequence). V was pared by 6 bases and J by 2 bases, with 7 bases of the junction left unmatched.

This clone was recorded a few times. The chain employs TRBV19 and TRBJ1-2; the D gene is possibly TRBD1 (5 bases). The CDR3 sequence is 12 residues long. Trimming took off 11 bases at V and 8 bases at J, with 18 bases between the two ends. The germline V gene has CDR1 LNHDA and CDR2 SQIVND (reference sequence). The chain's CDR3 is CALRSGGDGYTF. The DNA for the CDR3 is TGTGCCTTAAGGTCGGGGGGGGACGGCTACACCTTC.

The count of this clone is one. The rearrangement joins TRBV5-1 to TRBJ2-1; 10 bases match TRBD1. This CDR3 has 16 amino acids. Unmatched junction bases numbered 5, after V lost 0 bases and J lost 5 bases. Germline lookup yields CDR1 SGHRS and CDR2 YFSETQ. For the CDR3, the DNA is TGCGCCAGCAGCTTGGCGGGGACAGGGGAAAACAATGAGCAGTTCTTC. Protein: CASSLAGTGENNEQFF. The full variable domain, in which reference TRBV5-1 and TRBJ2-1 provide the parts outside the CDR3, is KAGVTQTPRYLIKTRGQQVTLSCSPISGHRSVSWYQQTPGQGLQFLFEYFSETQRNKGNFPGRFSGRQFSNSRSEMNVSTLELGDSALYLCASSLAGTGENNEQFFGPGTRLTVL.

This chain uses TRBV7-9 with TRBJ2-1; 7 positions match TRBD2. This CDR3 contains 17 residues. Germline lookup yields CDR1 SEHNR and CDR2 FQNEAQ (reference sequence). The junction had 14 bases not matched to a gene; V was cut back by 5 bases and J by 4 bases. CDR3 sequence reads: CASSPGPLADTYNEQFF. The DNA for the CDR3 is TGTGCCAGCAGCCCCGGACCCCTAGCGGATACTTACAATGAGCAGTTCTTC.

The V gene is TRBV11-2, the J gene TRBJ2-1; no definite D call. From germline, CDR1 is SGHAT and CDR2 FQNNGV. V lost 5 bases and J 0 bases, leaving 11 bases between the germline ends. This CDR3 has 15 residues. The CDR3 region has the DNA TGTGCCAGCAGCGAGCCATACAGCTCCTACAATGAGCAGTTCTTC. Protein sequence: CASSEPYSSYNEQFF.

The V call is TRBV9, the J call TRBJ2-7, with 8 nucleotides matching TRBD1. Germline V gene data show CDR1 as SGDLS and CDR2 as YYNGEE. This CDR3 is 16 amino acids long. J gave up 0 bases and V 3 bases, and 8 bases lay outside the gene matches. In DNA form, the CDR3 reads TGTGCCAGCAGCGGATCCGACAGGGGAAGCTCCTACGAGCAGTACTTC. This sequence encodes CASSGSDRGSSYEQYF.

The rearrangement joins TRBV2 to TRBJ1-1, with D hard to call. Trimming left V 7 bases short and J 5 bases short, with 14 bases between. The CDR3 runs 13 residues. The germline V gene has CDR1 SNHLY and CDR2 FYNNEI. The CDR3 nucleotides read TGTGCCAGCAACGGTAACCAGAGGACTGAAGCTTTCTTT. It yields the protein CASNGNQRTEAFF.

The V call is TRBV4-3, the J call TRBJ1-1; TRBD1 agrees at 7 bases. Germline V gene lookup returns CDR1 LGHNA and CDR2 YSLEER. The CDR3 consists of 16 residues. V trimming: 0 bases; J trimming: 3 bases; junction bases outside the gene matches: 7. DNA for the CDR3: TGCGCCAGCAGCCAAGATATAGGGGGCCTGGACACTGAAGCTTTCTTT. Translating it yields CASSQDIGGLDTEAFF.

This rearrangement joins TRBV28 to TRBJ2-7; 10 bases agree with TRBD2. V dropped 3 bases and J dropped 7; count of bases not matched to a gene: 6. The CDR3 is made up of 14 amino acids. Germline V gene data show CDR1 as MDHEN and CDR2 as SYDVKM. The CDR3 loop is CASSFLAGAGEQYF. CDR3 nucleotides: TGTGCCAGCAGTTTCCTAGCGGGGGCGGGAGAGCAGTACTTC. Using reference TRBV28 and TRBJ2-7 for the parts outside the CDR3, the full variable domain is DVKVTQSSRYLVKRTGEKVFLECVQDMDHENMFWYRQDPGLGLRLIYFSYDVKMKEKGDIPEGYSVSREKKERFSLILESASTNQTSMYLCASSFLAGAGEQYFGPGTRLTVT.

This clone was recorded only once. This chain links TRBV4-1 with TRBJ2-7; 8 bases fit TRBD1. V shed 4 bases and J 3 bases; nucleotides not matched to a gene: 5. The CDR3 consists of 14 residues. From germline, CDR1 is MGHRA and CDR2 YSYEKL. The CDR3 protein is CASSPNTGGYEQYF. The CDR3 DNA is TGCGCCAGCAGCCCCAACACAGGGGGCTACGAGCAGTACTTC.

The chain joins TRBV11-2 to TRBJ1-5, with TRBD1 matching 9 bases. J gave up 1 base and V 5 bases, and 6 bases lay outside the gene matches. The CDR3 has 16 amino acids. CDR1 is SGHAT and CDR2 is FQNNGV in the germline V gene. In DNA, the CDR3 is TGTGCCAGCAGCCCCTGGACAGGGGTAAGCAATCAGCCCCAGCATTTT. This gives the protein CASSPWTGVSNQPQHF.

This chain connects TRBV5-5 to TRBJ2-7; TRBD2 matches at 10 bases. The ends lost 0 bases at V and 3 bases at J; junction bases unmatched: 6. Germline CDR1 SGHKS, CDR2 YYEKEE (reference sequence). The CDR3 spans 16 residues. This CDR3 is CASSLEASGRLYEQYF. The CDR3 nucleotides are TGTGCCAGCAGCTTGGAGGCTAGCGGGAGACTCTACGAGCAGTACTTC.